The T cell receptor beta chain under discussion was sequenced for a study of CD8+ T cells in alopecia areata. This CDR3 is built from 13 residues. Germline-derived CDR1 and CDR2 are WNHNN and SYGVQD (reference sequence). This clone was counted a single time. A junction end diverges from the germline sequence, so it may reflect a read error. Treatment defined: oral pan-JAK inhibitor, 5-10 mg twice daily. Extraction and reverse transcription of RNA yielded cDNA as the sequencing template. Clones were read by immunoSEQ multiplex PCR, and TCRdb kept only the in-frame ones, dropping some. The repertoire consists of around 86,000 clones, with more than 65% occurring once and the leading ten covering 15% to 20%.

The sequenced sample was CD8+ T cells sorted from blood, obtained between weeks 44 and 45, from a patient treated with tofacitinib. V and J are TRBV10-1 and TRBJ1-1; 7 nucleotides line up with TRBD1. This clonotype was sampled from a human donor with alopecia areata. CDR3 bases: TGCGCCAGCAGTCCACAGGGGTTGGATGAAGCTCTCTTT. Amino acids: CASSPQGLDEALF.